The 12 T cell receptor beta chains below were found in one sample sequenced in a study of T cell responses to AZD1222 COVID-19 vaccine. Clones were read by immunoSEQ multiplex PCR, and TCRdb kept only the in-frame ones, dropping some. The data hold about 100,000 clones, with approximately 91% observed a single time. Sequenced here: peripheral blood, sampled 28 days after the second AZD1222 dose. These receptors all stem from an adult who received the AZD1222 COVID-19 vaccine.

The V call is TRBV2, the J call TRBJ2-7; 8 bases agree with TRBD2. Trimming cost V 10 bases and J 4 bases; bases outside gene matches: 6. The length of the CDR3 is 12 residues. CDR1 SNHLY and CDR2 FYNNEI come from the germline V gene. The CDR3 reads CATTREGYEQYF. DNA of the CDR3: TGTGCCACTACTCGGGAGGGATACGAGCAGTACTTC.

The chain couples TRBV2 to TRBJ1-5; TRBD1 is a possible D gene (5 bases). The CDR3 has 14 residues. Germline loops: CDR1 SNHLY, CDR2 FYNNEI. Trimming cost V 4 bases and J 1 base, with 8 bases left between them. The CDR3 is CASSVGDSNQPQHF. The CDR3 DNA follows: TGTGCCAGCAGTGTTGGGGACAGCAATCAGCCCCAGCATTTT.

The V and J genes are TRBV5-1 and TRBJ2-7; 7 bases are a match to TRBD2. The V and J ends lost 5 bases and 6 bases, in that order; junction bases with no gene match: 8. The CDR3 sequence is 13 residues long. CDR1 and CDR2 (germline): SGHRS, YFSETQ. The CDR3 coding sequence is TGCGCCAGCAGTCCTGGGGGAGGGCCCGAGCAGTACTTC. It encodes CASSPGGGPEQYF.

The CDR3 bases are TGTGCCAGCAGCCCCCGACTAGCGGGAGGGCGGTTGACAGATACGCAGTATTTT. Protein: CASSPRLAGGRLTDTQYF. The chain carries TRBV9 and TRBJ2-3; TRBD2 matches 14 bases. The trim removed 4 bases at V and 3 bases at J, leaving 10 bases unmatched. Germline-derived CDR1 and CDR2 are SGDLS and YYNGEE. The CDR3 runs 18 residues. Full variable domain (missing parts from reference TRBV9 and TRBJ2-3): DSGVTQTPKHLITATGQRVTLRCSPRSGDLSVYWYQQSLDQGLQFLIQYYNGEERAKGNILERFSAQQFPDLHSELNLSSLELGDSALYFCASSPRLAGGRLTDTQYFGPGTRLTVL.

The chain employs TRBV4-3 and TRBJ1-4; no reliable D call. The CDR3 is 15 residues long. The V gene lost 1 base and the J gene lost 5 bases, with 11 bases spanning the gap. Germline CDR1 and CDR2: LGHNA and YSLEER. CDR3: CASSQVLQRNEKLFF. The CDR3 nucleotides read TGCGCCAGCAGCCAAGTACTTCAGAGAAATGAAAAACTGTTTTTT.

The chain joins TRBV28 to TRBJ2-1; tentatively, D is TRBD2 (5 bases). V was shortened by 1 base and J by 3 bases, with 16 bases between the two germline ends. Per germline, CDR1 MDHEN and CDR2 SYDVKM. The CDR3 consists of 17 residues. CDR3 residues: CASSLYPRRGDYNEQFF. Here the CDR3 DNA reads TGTGCCAGCAGTTTATACCCCCGACGGGGAGACTACAATGAGCAGTTCTTC.

This clone was detected once. J is TRBJ1-1 and V is TRBV11-3; unclear D gene. This CDR3 has 16 residues. From germline, CDR1 is SGHNT and CDR2 YENEEA. V was clipped by 1 base and J by 1 base, with 13 bases between them. The CDR3 DNA reads TGTGCCAGCAGCTTAGGCAGATCTACAAGGAACACTGAAGCTTTCTTT. Amino acid sequence: CASSLGRSTRNTEAFF. The complete variable domain, with remaining parts taken from reference TRBV11-3 and TRBJ1-1, reads EAGVVQSPRYKIIEKKQPVAFWCNPISGHNTLYWYLQNLGQGPELLIRYENEEAVDDSQLPKDRFSAERLKGVDSTLKIQPAELGDSAVYLCASSLGRSTRNTEAFFGQGTRLTVV.

The chain recombines TRBV5-1 with TRBJ2-7, with TRBD1 matching over 9 bases. Germline assignment: CDR1 SGHRS and CDR2 YFSETQ. CDR3 length: 14 amino acids. Germline trimming cut 4 bases from V and 3 bases from J; bases unmatched to any gene: 5. CDR3: CASSGGQGLYEQYF. CDR3 bases: TGCGCCAGCAGCGGGGGACAGGGCCTCTACGAGCAGTACTTC.

This clone was detected only a few times. The chain recombines TRBV6-5 with TRBJ2-5; 10 nucleotides align to TRBD2. The CDR3 has 15 residues. V shed 4 bases and J 4 bases; nucleotides not matched to a gene: 6. The germline V gene has CDR1 MNHEY and CDR2 SVGAGI. DNA of the CDR3: TGTGCCAGCAGTTCGCAAGCGGGAGGGGCAGAGACCCAGTACTTC. It codes for CASSSQAGGAETQYF.

The chain carries TRBV5-1 and TRBJ1-4, with a weak D call TRBD1 (6 bases). CDR1 is SGHRS, CDR2 YFSETQ, per germline. Trimming stripped 4 bases from V and 3 bases from J, with 19 bases between. CDR3 length equals 17 residues. The CDR3 DNA follows: TGCGCCAGCAGCCCAGGAGGGGGAGTAAGGTCTAATGAAAAACTGTTTTTT. Its translation: CASSPGGGVRSNEKLFF.

J is TRBJ2-1 and V is TRBV5-8; the D is unclear. The CDR3 has 15 residues. The germline V gene encodes CDR1 SGHTS and CDR2 YDEGEE. The V end was cut by 1 base, the J end by 3 bases, with 11 bases between. The CDR3 loop is CASSLNGYGYNEQFF. The CDR3 DNA follows: TGTGCCAGCAGCTTGAATGGTTACGGCTACAATGAGCAGTTCTTC.

The chain recombines TRBV5-1 with TRBJ2-5; a weak D match, TRBD1 (6 bases). Germline-derived CDR1 and CDR2 are SGHRS and YFSETQ. The CDR3 has 15 residues. Trimming removed 0 bases at V and 5 bases at J, with 14 bases between. The CDR3 protein is CASSLAEGRGETQYF. CDR3 bases: TGCGCCAGCAGCTTGGCCGAGGGCAGGGGTGAGACCCAGTACTTC.